Listed below are T cell receptor beta chains from one sample, sequenced in a study of T-cell memory formation after mild COVID-19. A single record per CDR3 protein comes from TCRdb applying MiXCR to the 5' RACE reads. The profile shows fewer than 450,000 distinct CDR3 sequences, around 20% of them singletons. Material for sequencing was PBMCs or a T cell subset sorted from them (not recorded which). The source is an adult woman who had mild COVID-19 (a few samples of this study predate the infection). Cell type and time point are not known. Both conserved end residues are part of each CDR3. D genes are given only for firm matches. Clone size is stated in some rows and not others, as once, few, many or a class when expanded.

v_gene: TRBV7-2; j_gene: TRBJ1-5; abundance: many; d_gene: -; CDR3aa: CASSPQWGNQPQHF; CDR3nt: TGTGCCAGCAGCCCCCAGTGGGGCAATCAGCCCCAGCATTTT
v_gene: TRBV18; j_gene: TRBJ1-4; abundance: -; d_gene: -; CDR3aa: CASSRDSATNEKLFF; CDR3nt: TGTGCCAGCTCACGCGACAGTGCAACTAATGAAAAACTGTTTTTT
v_gene: TRBV7-6; j_gene: TRBJ2-1; abundance: few; d_gene: TRBD2; CDR3aa: CASSSDQLAGHEQFF; CDR3nt: TGTGCCAGCAGCTCAGACCAACTAGCGGGGCATGAGCAGTTCTTC
v_gene: TRBV24-1; j_gene: TRBJ2-5; abundance: -; d_gene: -; CDR3aa: CATSDAGRTSETQYF; CDR3nt: TGTGCCACCAGTGATGCCGGGCGCACAAGCGAGACCCAGTACTTC
v_gene: TRBV7-9; j_gene: TRBJ2-2; abundance: many; d_gene: TRBD2; CDR3aa: CATPGLAGLETGELFF; CDR3nt: TGTGCCACTCCGGGACTAGCGGGTCTAGAGACCGGGGAGCTGTTTTTT
v_gene: TRBV6-4; j_gene: TRBJ2-3; abundance: few; d_gene: -; CDR3aa: CASSDSWGSTDTQYF; CDR3nt: TGTGCCAGCAGTGACTCCTGGGGTAGCACAGATACGCAGTATTTT
v_gene: TRBV7-2; j_gene: TRBJ1-3; abundance: -; d_gene: -; CDR3aa: CASSPGMGGWGNTIYF; CDR3nt: TGTGCCAGCAGCCCAGGGATGGGGGGTTGGGGAAACACCATATATTTT
v_gene: TRBV12-5; j_gene: TRBJ2-7; abundance: -; d_gene: -; CDR3aa: CASGPSRESSYEQYF; CDR3nt: TGTGCTAGTGGTCCTTCCAGGGAAAGCTCCTACGAGCAGTACTTC
v_gene: TRBV7-2; j_gene: TRBJ2-1; abundance: many; d_gene: -; CDR3aa: CASSPRWATYNEQFF; CDR3nt: TGTGCCAGCAGCCCCAGGTGGGCTACCTACAATGAGCAGTTCTTC
v_gene: TRBV15; j_gene: TRBJ2-1; abundance: -; d_gene: -; CDR3aa: CATSRPGGGNEQFF; CDR3nt: TGTGCCACCAGCAGACCTGGTGGGGGGAATGAGCAGTTCTTC
v_gene: TRBV30; j_gene: TRBJ1-2; abundance: -; d_gene: TRBD1; CDR3aa: CAWRGQGSYGYTF; CDR3nt: TGTGCCTGGAGAGGACAGGGGAGCTATGGCTACACCTTC
v_gene: TRBV7-2; j_gene: TRBJ2-3; abundance: many; d_gene: TRBD1; CDR3aa: CASSLGQGRTDTQYF; CDR3nt: TGTGCCAGCAGCCTGGGACAGGGAAGGACAGATACGCAGTATTTT
v_gene: TRBV3-1; j_gene: TRBJ2-3; abundance: few; d_gene: -; CDR3aa: CASSQDPGATQYF; CDR3nt: TGTGCCAGCAGCCAAGATCCGGGGGCTACGCAGTATTTT
v_gene: TRBV20-1; j_gene: TRBJ2-1; abundance: -; d_gene: -; CDR3aa: CSALDQSGFNEQFF; CDR3nt: TGCAGTGCGCTCGACCAATCGGGATTCAATGAGCAGTTCTTC
v_gene: TRBV7-3; j_gene: TRBJ1-2; abundance: -; d_gene: TRBD1; CDR3aa: CASSSYRGANYGYTF; CDR3nt: TGTGCCAGCAGCTCCTACAGGGGAGCTAACTATGGCTACACCTTC
v_gene: TRBV7-9; j_gene: TRBJ2-3; abundance: -; d_gene: -; CDR3aa: CASSLARDGFPTDTQYF; CDR3nt: TGTGCCAGCAGCTTAGCAAGGGACGGATTTCCCACAGATACGCAGTATTTT